This note documents a single TCR beta chain sequence. CDR1 and CDR2 (germline): SGHRS, YFSETQ. This CDR3 has 14 residues. V was shortened by 5 bases and J by 3 bases, with 12 bases between the two germline ends. Healthy bone marrow donors made up the donors. 13 Jbeta primers and 60 Vbeta primers were used for the PCR. TCRdb keeps only in-frame clones here, not all; method: immunoSEQ multiplex PCR. The ten top clones account for roughly 0.98%, within a sample of approximately 210,000 clones. The data belong to a study of cytomegalovirus exposure and HLA in healthy donors. Study background: HLA-typed donors contributed some 87 million unique TCRs, which were held in an early data release.

The receptor comes from a woman aged 25-40 years in good health and CMV-seropositive. Sequencing was carried out using PBMCs. The chain is built from TRBV5-1 and TRBJ1-3; no reliable D call. The CDR3 here is CASRERADGNTIYF. CDR3 coding DNA: TGCGCCAGCAGAGAGCGCGCCGATGGAAACACCATATATTTT. The whole variable domain, filled in from reference TRBV5-1 and TRBJ1-3, reads KAGVTQTPRYLIKTRGQQVTLSCSPISGHRSVSWYQQTPGQGLQFLFEYFSETQRNKGNFPGRFSGRQFSNSRSEMNVSTLELGDSALYLCASRERADGNTIYFGEGSWLTVV.